These 3 T cell receptor beta chains originate from one sample sequenced in a study of T-cell reconstitution after alpha-beta-depleted transplantation in children. Using unique molecular identifiers, the investigators prepared the TCRbeta library. TCRdb recomputed calls from the PCR reads with MiXCR, one row per CDR3 protein. This sample has some 300,000 distinct CDR3 sequences; about 9.5% occur once, and the top ten carry less than 9%. Material: PBMCs, obtained before TCRalphabeta/CD19-depleted stem cell transplant. Source of these receptors: a boy in the first two years of life with acute myeloid leukemia, due to receive a stem cell transplant.

With regard to this clonotype: Possible read error: a much larger clone is one base away. No conserved phenylalanine or tryptophan is present at the end of the CDR3, so a read error is the likely explanation. This rearrangement joins TRBV28 to TRBJ2-4, with 8 bases that match TRBD2. Germline V gene data show CDR1 as MDHEN and CDR2 as SYDVKM. With 3 bases clipped from V and 4 bases from J, the junction kept 5 bases outside the gene matches. The CDR3 is 15 residues long. CDR3 protein: CASSFYTSGKNIQYL. In DNA form, the CDR3 reads TGTGCCAGCAGTTTCTACACTAGCGGTAAAAACATTCAGTACCTC.

This clonotype was counted ten times or more. The chain carries TRBV6-1 and TRBJ2-2; TRBD1 agrees at 9 bases. The CDR3 consists of 15 residues. Trimming removed 8 bases from V and 6 bases from J; junction bases left unmatched: 10. CDR1 MNHNS and CDR2 SASEGT come from the germline V gene. CDR3 nucleotide sequence: TGTGCCAGCCATCCTGAGGGACAGGGAGCCGGGGAGCTGTTTTTT. This codes for CASHPEGQGAGELFF.

This clonotype was counted many times. The chain employs TRBV30 and TRBJ1-3, with D uncertain. This CDR3 spans 14 amino acids. V shed 6 bases and J shed 0 bases, with 12 bases lying between them. Germline loops: CDR1 GTSNPN, CDR2 SVGIG (reference sequence). Written as DNA, the CDR3 is TGTGCCTGCTCCCCGAAGGGCTCTGGAAACACCATATATTTT. This sequence encodes CACSPKGSGNTIYF.